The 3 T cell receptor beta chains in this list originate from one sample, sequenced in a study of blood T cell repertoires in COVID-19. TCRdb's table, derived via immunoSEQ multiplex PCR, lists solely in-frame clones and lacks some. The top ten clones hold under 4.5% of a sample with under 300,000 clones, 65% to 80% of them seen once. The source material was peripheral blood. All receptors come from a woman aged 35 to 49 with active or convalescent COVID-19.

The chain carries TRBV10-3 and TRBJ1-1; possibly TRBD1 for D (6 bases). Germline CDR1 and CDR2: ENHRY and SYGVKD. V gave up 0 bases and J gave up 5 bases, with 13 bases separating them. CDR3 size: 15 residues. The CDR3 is CAISESIQGITEAFF. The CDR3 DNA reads TGTGCCATCAGTGAGTCGATTCAGGGGATAACTGAAGCTTTCTTT.

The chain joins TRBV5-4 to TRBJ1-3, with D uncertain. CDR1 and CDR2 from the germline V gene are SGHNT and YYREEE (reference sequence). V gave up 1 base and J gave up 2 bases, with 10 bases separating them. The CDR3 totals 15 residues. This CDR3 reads CASSLLRFTGNTIYF. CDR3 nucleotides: TGTGCCAGCAGCTTGCTCAGATTCACTGGAAACACCATATATTTT.

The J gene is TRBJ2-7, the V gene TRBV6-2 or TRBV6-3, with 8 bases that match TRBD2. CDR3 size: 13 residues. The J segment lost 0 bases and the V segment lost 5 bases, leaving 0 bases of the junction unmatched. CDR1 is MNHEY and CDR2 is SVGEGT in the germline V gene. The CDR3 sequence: CASSRGGSYEQYV. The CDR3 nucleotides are TGTGCCAGCAGTCGGGGGGGCTCCTACGAGCAGTACGTC.